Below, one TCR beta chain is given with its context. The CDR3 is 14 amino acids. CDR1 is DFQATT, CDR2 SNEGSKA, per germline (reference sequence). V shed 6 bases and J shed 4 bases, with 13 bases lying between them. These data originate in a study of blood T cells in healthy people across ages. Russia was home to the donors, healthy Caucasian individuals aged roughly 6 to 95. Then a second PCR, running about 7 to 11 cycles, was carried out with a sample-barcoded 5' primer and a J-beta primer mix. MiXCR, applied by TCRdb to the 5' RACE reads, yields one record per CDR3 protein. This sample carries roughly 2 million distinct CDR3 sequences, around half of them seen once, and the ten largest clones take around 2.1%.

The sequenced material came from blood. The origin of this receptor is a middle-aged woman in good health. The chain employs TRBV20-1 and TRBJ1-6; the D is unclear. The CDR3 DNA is TGCAGTGCGAAGAGGGAAGCTTATAATTCACCCCTCCACTTT. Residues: CSAKREAYNSPLHF.